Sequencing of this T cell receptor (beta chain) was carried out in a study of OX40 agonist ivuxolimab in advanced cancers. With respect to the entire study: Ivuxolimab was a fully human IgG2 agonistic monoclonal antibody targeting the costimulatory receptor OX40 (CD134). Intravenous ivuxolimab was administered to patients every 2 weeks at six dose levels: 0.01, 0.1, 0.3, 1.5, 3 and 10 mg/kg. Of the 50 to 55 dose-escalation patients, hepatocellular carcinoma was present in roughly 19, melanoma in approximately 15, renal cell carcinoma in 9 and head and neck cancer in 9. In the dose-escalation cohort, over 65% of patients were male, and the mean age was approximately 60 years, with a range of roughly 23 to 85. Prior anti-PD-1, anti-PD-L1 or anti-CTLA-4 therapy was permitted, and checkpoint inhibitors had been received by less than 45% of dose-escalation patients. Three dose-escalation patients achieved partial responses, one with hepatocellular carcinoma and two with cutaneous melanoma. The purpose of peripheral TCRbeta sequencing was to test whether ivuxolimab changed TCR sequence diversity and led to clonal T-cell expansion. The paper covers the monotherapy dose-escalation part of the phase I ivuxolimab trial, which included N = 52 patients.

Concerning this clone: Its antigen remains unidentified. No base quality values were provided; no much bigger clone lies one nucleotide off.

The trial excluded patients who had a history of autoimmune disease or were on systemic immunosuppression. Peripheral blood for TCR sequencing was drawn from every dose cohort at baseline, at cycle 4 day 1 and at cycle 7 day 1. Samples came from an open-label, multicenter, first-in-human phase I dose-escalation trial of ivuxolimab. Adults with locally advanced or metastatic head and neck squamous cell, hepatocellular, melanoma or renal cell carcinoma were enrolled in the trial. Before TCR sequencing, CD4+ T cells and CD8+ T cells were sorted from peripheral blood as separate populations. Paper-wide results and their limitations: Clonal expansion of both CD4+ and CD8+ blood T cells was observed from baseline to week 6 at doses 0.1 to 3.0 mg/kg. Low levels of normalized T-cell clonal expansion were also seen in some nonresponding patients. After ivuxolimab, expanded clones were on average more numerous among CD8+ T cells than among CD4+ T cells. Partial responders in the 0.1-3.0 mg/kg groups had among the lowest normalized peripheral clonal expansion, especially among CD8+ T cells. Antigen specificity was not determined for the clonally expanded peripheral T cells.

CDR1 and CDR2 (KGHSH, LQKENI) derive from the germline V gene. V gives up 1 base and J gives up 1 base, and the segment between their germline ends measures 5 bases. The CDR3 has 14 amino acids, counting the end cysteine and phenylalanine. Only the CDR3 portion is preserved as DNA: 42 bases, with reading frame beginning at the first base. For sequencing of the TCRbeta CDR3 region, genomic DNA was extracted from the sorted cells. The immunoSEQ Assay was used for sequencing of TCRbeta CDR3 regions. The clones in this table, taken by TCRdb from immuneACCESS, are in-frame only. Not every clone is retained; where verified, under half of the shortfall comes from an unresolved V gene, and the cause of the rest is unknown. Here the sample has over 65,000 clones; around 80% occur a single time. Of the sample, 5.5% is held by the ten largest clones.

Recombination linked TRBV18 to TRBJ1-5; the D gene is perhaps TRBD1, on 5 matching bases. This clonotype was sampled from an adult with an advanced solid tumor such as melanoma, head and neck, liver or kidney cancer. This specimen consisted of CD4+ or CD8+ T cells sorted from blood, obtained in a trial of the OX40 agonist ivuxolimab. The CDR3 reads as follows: CASSPQGSNQPQHF. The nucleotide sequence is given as TGTGCCAGCTCACCACAGGGGAGCAATCAGCCCCAGCATTTT. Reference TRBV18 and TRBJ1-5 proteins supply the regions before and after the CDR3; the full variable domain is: NAGVMQNPRHLVRRRGQEARLRCSPMKGHSHVYWYRQLPEEGLKFMVYLQKENIIDESGMPKERFSAEFPKEGPSILRIQQVVRGDSAAYFCASSPQGSNQPQHFGDGTRLSIL.